In this sample, the clone carrying this T cell receptor (beta chain) turned up once. Under the authors' procedure: Scientists estimated how many nucleated cells there were by amplifying reference gene primers. Repertoires were generated with immunoSEQ multiplex PCR, while TCRdb's copy carries only in-frame clones and drops some. V and J calls and clone size come straight from that table; D and trimming were deduced from the DNA. The repertoire holds some 99,000 clones, with over 60% as singletons. These data belong to a study of blood T cell repertoires in COVID-19. Study-level information: In each case, the material was cDNA or gDNA derived from T cells, B-cell-depleted T cells, or PBMCs.

The CDR3 spans 15 residues. Trimming took 2 bases from V and 7 from J, leaving 15 bases between them. CDR1 and CDR2 (germline): GTSNPN, SVGIG (reference sequence). The receptor was isolated from a human donor in a cohort sampled during active or convalescent COVID-19. Sequencing used peripheral blood. V usage is TRBV30 and J usage is TRBJ1-6, with D perhaps TRBD1 (5 bases). The CDR3 DNA reads TGTGCCTGGAGTCCTTCGGGACTGATGAATTCACCCCTCCACTTT. This translates into CAWSPSGLMNSPLHF.